This T cell receptor (beta chain) was documented in a study of blood T cell repertoires in COVID-19 (dated by TCRdb to the early 2020s). Background on the whole study: Samples covering the acute and convalescent phases of COVID-19 were provided by collaborators in the United States, Italy and Spain. The material from the prospective study consisted of cDNA or gDNA derived from T cells, B-cell-depleted T cells, or PBMCs. Subjects who had been exposed to COVID-19, were actively infected with it, or had recovered from it provided the deeply sampled blood TCRbeta repertoires that made up the dataset. A freely available public database, intended as a resource for researchers studying the immune response to SARS-CoV-2, is where the repertoires were released. The samples were drawn from two sources: the first 160 participants of the ongoing ImmuneRACE study, and some 1,300 subjects contributed by 6 global collaborators. The sample metadata nearly always contained a de-identified subject ID, COVID-19 status, age in years and sex. Where available, HLA class I and class II types were obtained from metadata supplied by the sample provider rather than from assay-based typing. The full study reports these points: The quantity of clinical and demographic metadata differed by source and by participant and was supplied without curation.

TCRbeta CDR3 regions were amplified from genomic DNA by means of the immunoSEQ Assay, a bias-controlled multiplex PCR. As for the original processing: The number of nucleated cells in each sample was estimated by amplification of reference gene primers within the assay. To quantify the absolute abundance of each unique TCRbeta CDR3 rearrangement, sequence reads were collapsed and filtered. For each sample, productive Simpson clonality was calculated as the square root of Simpson's diversity index over productive rearrangements. The immuneACCESS repertoire file appears here via TCRdb, limited to in-frame rearrangements. These files lack a portion of the clones; in checked studies, under half of the deficit traces to unresolved V genes, and the cause of the others is not known. V, J and clone size are those of that table, while D and trimming were read from the DNA. The table for this sample lists about 240,000 clones; around 84% of them were counted only once. Of the sample, approximately 6.8% is held by the ten largest clones.

The V and J ends are trimmed by 4 bases and 4 bases, leaving 11 bases between them. The CDR3 holds 14 amino acids from the cysteine to the phenylalanine. Solely the CDR3 DNA is kept, with 42 bases framed from the first base. CDR1 and CDR2, per the germline V gene, are MNHEY and SVGAGI. Whole blood was collected in K2EDTA tubes by collaborating institutions according to the institutions' own protocols. Collaborator samples were shipped for TCRbeta analysis as frozen whole blood, isolated PBMCs, or DNA extracted from either sample type. A note on this clone: Its binding antigen is unknown. Base qualities were left out, and no much larger clone turns up one base away.

The sequencing sample was made of peripheral blood. Recombination linked TRBV6-5 to TRBJ1-5; confidence is insufficient to name the D gene. This clonotype was sampled from a woman in her 70s with active or convalescent COVID-19. CDR3 sequence: CASSSGGRNQPQHF. The nucleotides are TGTGCCAGCAGTTCCGGAGGGAGGAATCAGCCCCAGCATTTT.